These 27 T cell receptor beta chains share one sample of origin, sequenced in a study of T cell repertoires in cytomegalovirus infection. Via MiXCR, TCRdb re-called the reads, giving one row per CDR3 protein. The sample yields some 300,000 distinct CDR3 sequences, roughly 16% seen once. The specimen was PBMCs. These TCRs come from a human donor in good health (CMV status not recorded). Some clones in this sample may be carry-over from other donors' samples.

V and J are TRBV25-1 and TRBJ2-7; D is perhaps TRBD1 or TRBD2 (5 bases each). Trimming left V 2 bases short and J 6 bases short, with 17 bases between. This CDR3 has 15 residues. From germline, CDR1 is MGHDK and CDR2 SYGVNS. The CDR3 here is CASSEGETEPSEQYF. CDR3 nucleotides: TGTGCCAGCAGTGAAGGGGAGACAGAGCCCAGCGAGCAGTACTTC.

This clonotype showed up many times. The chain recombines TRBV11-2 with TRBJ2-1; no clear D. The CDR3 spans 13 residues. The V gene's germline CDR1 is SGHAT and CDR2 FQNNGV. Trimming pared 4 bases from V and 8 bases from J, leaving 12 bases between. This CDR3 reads CASSSTPGYEQFF. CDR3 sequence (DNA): TGTGCCAGCAGCTCCACCCCCGGGTATGAGCAGTTCTTC.

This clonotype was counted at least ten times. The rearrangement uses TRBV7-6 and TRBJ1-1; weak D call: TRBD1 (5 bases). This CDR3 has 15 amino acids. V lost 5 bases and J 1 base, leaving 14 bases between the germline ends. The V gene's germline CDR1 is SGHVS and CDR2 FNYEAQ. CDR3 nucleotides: TGTGCCAGCAGCCCGAGACAGAATTCGAACACTGAAGCTTTCTTT. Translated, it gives CASSPRQNSNTEAFF. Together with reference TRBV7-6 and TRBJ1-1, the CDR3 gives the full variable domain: GAGVSQSPRYKVTKRGQDVALRCDPISGHVSLYWYRQALGQGPEFLTYFNYEAQQDKSGLPNDRFSAERPEGSISTLTIQRTEQRDSAMYRCASSPRQNSNTEAFFGQGTRLTVV.

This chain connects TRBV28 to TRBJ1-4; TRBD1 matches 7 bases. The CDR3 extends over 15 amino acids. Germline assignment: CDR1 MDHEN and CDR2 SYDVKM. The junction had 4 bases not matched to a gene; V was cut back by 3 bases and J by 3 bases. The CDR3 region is CASSFGGTANEKLFF. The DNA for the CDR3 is TGTGCCAGCAGTTTTGGAGGGACAGCTAATGAAAAACTGTTTTTT.

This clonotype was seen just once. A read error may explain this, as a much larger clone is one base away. CDR3 sequence reads: CASSYGELAATYEQFF. Here the CDR3 DNA reads TGTGCCAGCAGTTACGGGGAACTAGCGGCTACATACGAGCAGTTCTTC. This chain connects TRBV6-2 or TRBV6-3 to TRBJ2-1, with 8 bases identical to TRBD2. Germline loops: CDR1 MNHEY, CDR2 SVGEGT. J was trimmed by 10 bases and V by 2 bases; bases with no gene match: 13. CDR3 length equals 16 residues.

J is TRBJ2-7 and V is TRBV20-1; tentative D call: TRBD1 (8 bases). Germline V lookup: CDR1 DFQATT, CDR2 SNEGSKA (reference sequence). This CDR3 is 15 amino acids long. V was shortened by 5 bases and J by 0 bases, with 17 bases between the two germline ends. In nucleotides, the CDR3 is TGCAGTGCTCCGAACAGGGGGGGAAGCTCCTACGAGCAGTACTTC. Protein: CSAPNRGGSSYEQYF.

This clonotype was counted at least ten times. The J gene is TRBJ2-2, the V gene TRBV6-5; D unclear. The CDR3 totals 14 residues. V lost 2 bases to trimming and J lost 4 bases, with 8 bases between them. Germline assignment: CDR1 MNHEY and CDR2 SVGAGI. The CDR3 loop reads CASSYHLSTGELFF. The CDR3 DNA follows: TGTGCCAGCAGTTACCATCTATCCACCGGGGAGCTGTTTTTT.

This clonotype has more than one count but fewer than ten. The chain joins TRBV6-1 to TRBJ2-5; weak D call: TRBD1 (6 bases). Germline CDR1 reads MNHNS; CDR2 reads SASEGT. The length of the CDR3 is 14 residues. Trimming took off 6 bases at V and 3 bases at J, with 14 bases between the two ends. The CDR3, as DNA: TGTGCCAGCAGATGGGGGCCCGGAGAAGAGACCCAGTACTTC. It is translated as CASRWGPGEETQYF.

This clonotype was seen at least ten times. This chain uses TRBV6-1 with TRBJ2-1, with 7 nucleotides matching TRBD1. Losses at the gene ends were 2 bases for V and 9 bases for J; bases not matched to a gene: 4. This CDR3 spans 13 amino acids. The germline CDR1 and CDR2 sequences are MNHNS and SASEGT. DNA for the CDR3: TGTGCCAGCAGTGAAAGGACAGGCAGTGAGCAGTTCTTC. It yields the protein CASSERTGSEQFF.

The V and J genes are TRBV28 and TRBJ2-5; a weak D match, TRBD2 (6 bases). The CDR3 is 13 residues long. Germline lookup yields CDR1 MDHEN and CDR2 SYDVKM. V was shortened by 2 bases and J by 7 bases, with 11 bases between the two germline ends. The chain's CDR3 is CASSLDGGGTQYF. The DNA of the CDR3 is TGTGCCAGCAGTTTAGACGGGGGAGGGACCCAGTACTTC.

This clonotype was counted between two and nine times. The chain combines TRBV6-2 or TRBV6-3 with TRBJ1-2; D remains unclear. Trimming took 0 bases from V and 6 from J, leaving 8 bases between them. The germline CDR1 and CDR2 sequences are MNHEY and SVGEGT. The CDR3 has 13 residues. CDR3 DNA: TGTGCCAGCAGTTACTCAGGTTTCGATGGCTACACCTTC. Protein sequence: CASSYSGFDGYTF.

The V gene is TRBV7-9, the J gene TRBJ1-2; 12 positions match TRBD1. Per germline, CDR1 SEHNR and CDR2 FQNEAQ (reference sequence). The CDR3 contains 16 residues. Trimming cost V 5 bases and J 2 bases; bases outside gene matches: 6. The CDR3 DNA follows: TGTGCCAGCAGCCCACGGGACAGGGGGCCCAACTATGGCTACACCTTC. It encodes CASSPRDRGPNYGYTF.

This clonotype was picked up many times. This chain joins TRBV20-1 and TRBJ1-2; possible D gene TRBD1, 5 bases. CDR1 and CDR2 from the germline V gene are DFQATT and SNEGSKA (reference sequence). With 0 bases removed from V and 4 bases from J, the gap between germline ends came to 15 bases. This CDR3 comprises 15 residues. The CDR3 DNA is TGCAGTGCTAGAGATGCGCAGGGAAGTACCTATGGCTACACCTTC. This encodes CSARDAQGSTYGYTF.

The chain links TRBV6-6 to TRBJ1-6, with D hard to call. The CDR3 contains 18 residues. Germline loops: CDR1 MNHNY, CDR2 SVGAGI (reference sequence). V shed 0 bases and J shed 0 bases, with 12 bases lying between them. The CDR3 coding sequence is TGTGCCAGCAGTTACTCGGCGGATGCGAGCTCCTATAATTCACCCCTCCACTTT. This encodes CASSYSADASSYNSPLHF.

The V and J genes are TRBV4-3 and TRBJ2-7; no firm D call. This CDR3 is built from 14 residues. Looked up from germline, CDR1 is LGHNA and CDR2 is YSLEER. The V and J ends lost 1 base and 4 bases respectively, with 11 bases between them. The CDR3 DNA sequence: TGCGCCAGCAGCCAAGCCCCGACGGGTTACGAGCAGTACTTC. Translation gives CASSQAPTGYEQYF.

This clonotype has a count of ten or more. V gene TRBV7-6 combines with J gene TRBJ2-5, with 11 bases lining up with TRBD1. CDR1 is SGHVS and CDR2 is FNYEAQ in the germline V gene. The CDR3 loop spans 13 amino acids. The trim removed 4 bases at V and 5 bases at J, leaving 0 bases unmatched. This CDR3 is CASSWDRGETQYF. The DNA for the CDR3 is TGTGCCAGCAGCTGGGACAGGGGGGAGACCCAGTACTTC. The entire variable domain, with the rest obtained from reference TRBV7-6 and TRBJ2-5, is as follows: GAGVSQSPRYKVTKRGQDVALRCDPISGHVSLYWYRQALGQGPEFLTYFNYEAQQDKSGLPNDRFSAERPEGSISTLTIQRTEQRDSAMYRCASSWDRGETQYFGPGTRLLVL.

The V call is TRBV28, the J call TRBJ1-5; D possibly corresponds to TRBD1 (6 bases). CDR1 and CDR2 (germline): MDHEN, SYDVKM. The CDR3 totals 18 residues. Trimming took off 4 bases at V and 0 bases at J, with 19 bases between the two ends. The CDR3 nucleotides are TGTGCCAGCAGTTCTCGTCGCGGAGGGGGTTATAGCAATCAGCCCCAGCATTTT. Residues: CASSSRRGGGYSNQPQHF.

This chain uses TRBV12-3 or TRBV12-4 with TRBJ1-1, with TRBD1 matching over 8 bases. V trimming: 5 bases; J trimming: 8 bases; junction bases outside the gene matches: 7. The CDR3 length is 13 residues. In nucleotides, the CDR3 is TGTGCCAGCAGTAAAGGGGACAGGATAGAAGCTTTCTTT. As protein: CASSKGDRIEAFF.

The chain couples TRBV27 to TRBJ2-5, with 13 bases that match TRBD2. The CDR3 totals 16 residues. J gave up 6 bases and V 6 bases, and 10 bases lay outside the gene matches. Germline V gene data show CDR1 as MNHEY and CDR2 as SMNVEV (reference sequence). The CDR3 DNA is TGTGCCAGCAGCACCTCGACTAGCGGGGGGTGGAAGACCCAGTACTTC. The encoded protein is CASSTSTSGGWKTQYF.

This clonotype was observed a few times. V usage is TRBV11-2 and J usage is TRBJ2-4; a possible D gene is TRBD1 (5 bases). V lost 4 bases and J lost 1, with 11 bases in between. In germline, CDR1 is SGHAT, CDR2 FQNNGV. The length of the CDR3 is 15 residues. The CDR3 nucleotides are TGTGCCAGCAGCTCCCGGGCAGGGGCCAAAAACATTCAGTACTTC. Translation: CASSSRAGAKNIQYF.

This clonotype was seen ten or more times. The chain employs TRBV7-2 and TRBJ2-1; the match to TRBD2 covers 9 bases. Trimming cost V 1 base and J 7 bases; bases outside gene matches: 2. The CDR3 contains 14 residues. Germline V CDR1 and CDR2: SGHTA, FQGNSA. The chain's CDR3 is CASSLGGLANEQFF. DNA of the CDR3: TGTGCCAGCAGCTTAGGGGGACTAGCAAATGAGCAGTTCTTC. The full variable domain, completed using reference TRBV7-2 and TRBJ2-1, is GAGVSQSPSNKVTEKGKDVELRCDPISGHTALYWYRQSLGQGLEFLIYFQGNSAPDKSGLPSDRFSAERTGGSVSTLTIQRTQQEDSAVYLCASSLGGLANEQFFGPGTRLTVL.

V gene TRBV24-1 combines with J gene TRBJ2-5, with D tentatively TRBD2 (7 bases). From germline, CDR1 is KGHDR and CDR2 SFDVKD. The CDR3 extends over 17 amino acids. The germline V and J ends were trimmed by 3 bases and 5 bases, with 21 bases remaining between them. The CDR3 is CATSDGLADGGQETQYF. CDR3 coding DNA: TGTGCCACCAGTGATGGCCTAGCGGACGGGGGCCAGGAGACCCAGTACTTC.

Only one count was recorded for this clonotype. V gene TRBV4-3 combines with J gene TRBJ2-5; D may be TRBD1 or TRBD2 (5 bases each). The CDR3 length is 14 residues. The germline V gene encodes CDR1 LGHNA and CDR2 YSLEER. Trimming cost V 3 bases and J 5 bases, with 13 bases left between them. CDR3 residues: CASSQSRGSETQYF. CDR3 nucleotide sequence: TGCGCCAGCAGCCAGTCGAGGGGCTCGGAGACCCAGTACTTC.

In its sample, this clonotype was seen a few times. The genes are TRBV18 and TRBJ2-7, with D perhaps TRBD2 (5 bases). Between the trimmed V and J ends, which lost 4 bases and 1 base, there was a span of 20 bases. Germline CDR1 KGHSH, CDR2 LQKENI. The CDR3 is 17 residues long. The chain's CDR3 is CASSRVTDYPESYEQYF. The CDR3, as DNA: TGTGCCAGCTCACGAGTAACAGACTACCCCGAATCCTACGAGCAGTACTTC.

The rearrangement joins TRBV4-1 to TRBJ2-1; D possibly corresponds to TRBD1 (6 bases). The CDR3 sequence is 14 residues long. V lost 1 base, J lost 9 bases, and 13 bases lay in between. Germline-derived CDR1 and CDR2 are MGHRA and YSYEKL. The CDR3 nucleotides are TGCGCCAGCAGCCAAGGGTGGACAGAGACTGAGCAGTTCTTC. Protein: CASSQGWTETEQFF.

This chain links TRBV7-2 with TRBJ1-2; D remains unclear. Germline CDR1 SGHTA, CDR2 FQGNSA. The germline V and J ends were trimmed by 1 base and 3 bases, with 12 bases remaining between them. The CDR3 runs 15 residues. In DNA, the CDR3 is TGTGCCAGCAGCTTAGTTGGAGGGCTCGACTATGGCTACACCTTC. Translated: CASSLVGGLDYGYTF.

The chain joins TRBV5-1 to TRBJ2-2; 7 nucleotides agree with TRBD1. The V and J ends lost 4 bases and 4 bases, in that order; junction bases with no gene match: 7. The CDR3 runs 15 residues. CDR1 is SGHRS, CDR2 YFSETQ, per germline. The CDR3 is CASSQGGAGTGELFF. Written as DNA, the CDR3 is TGCGCCAGCAGCCAAGGGGGCGCGGGCACCGGGGAGCTGTTTTTT.